Following are 19 T cell receptor beta chains from one sample sequenced in a study of CD8 T cells in ankylosing spondylitis. TCRdb reanalysed the 5' RACE reads using MiXCR and keeps one entry per CDR3 protein. The sample includes fewer than 350,000 distinct CDR3 sequences, around 10% of them seen just once. Sequenced sample: blood, either unsorted or a sorted T cell fraction (not recorded which). The receptors were sampled from a female donor with ankylosing spondylitis or in good health (not recorded which).

This clonotype was observed many times. This chain joins TRBV20-1 and TRBJ1-2; D ambiguous. Trimming stripped 2 bases from V and 8 bases from J, with 12 bases between. The CDR3 totals 12 residues. Germline-derived CDR1 and CDR2 are DFQATT and SNEGSKA (reference sequence). The CDR3 loop is CSARPNPGGYTF. The CDR3 DNA reads TGCAGTGCTAGACCAAATCCGGGGGGCTACACCTTC.

In this sample, this clonotype turned up many times. This chain uses TRBV7-8 with TRBJ2-5, with TRBD1 matching 7 bases. Unmatched junction bases numbered 10, after V lost 5 bases and J lost 4 bases. Germline CDR1 reads SGHVS; CDR2 reads FQNEAQ. This CDR3 spans 15 amino acids. The chain's CDR3 is CASSLRQGSRETQYF. The CDR3 DNA follows: TGTGCCAGCAGCCTTCGACAGGGATCCCGAGAGACCCAGTACTTC.

This clonotype was detected many times. The chain is built from TRBV28 and TRBJ2-1, with a weak D call TRBD1 (7 bases). Germline CDR1 MDHEN, CDR2 SYDVKM. The V and J ends lost 8 bases and 7 bases respectively, with 24 bases between them. This CDR3 has 16 amino acids. The CDR3 DNA follows: TGTGCCAGCCGCAACCCAGGCGGGACAGAATCGAATGAGCAGTTCTTC. Protein: CASRNPGGTESNEQFF.

This clonotype has just a few counts. The chain is built from TRBV11-2 and TRBJ2-2; D is possibly TRBD1 (6 bases). V was cut by 6 bases and J by 2 bases, with 19 bases left in between. The CDR3 consists of 17 residues. Germline CDR1 is SGHAT and CDR2 is FQNNGV. The CDR3 here is CASSLSGQILNTGELFF. The DNA for the CDR3 is TGTGCCAGCAGTCTATCCGGACAGATTTTAAACACCGGGGAGCTGTTTTTT.

This clonotype was counted many times. The V gene is TRBV20-1, the J gene TRBJ2-2, with 8 nucleotides matching TRBD2. The V gene end was trimmed by 3 bases and the J gene end by 0 bases; junction bases not matched to a gene: 18. CDR3 length: 20 amino acids. CDR1 is DFQATT, CDR2 SNEGSKA, per germline (reference sequence). The CDR3 here is CSASGPGGAGLAANTGELFF. The CDR3 nucleotides are TGCAGTGCTAGCGGCCCGGGGGGGGCAGGACTAGCAGCGAACACCGGGGAGCTGTTTTTT.

This clonotype was counted only a few times. This sequence joins TRBV20-1 and TRBJ2-5, with 9 bases aligning to TRBD2. Per germline, CDR1 DFQATT and CDR2 SNEGSKA (reference sequence). The CDR3 spans 17 residues. The CDR3 spells CCPLAGTGLTLGETQYF. Written as DNA, the CDR3 is TGCTGTCCGCTAGCGGGAACGGGACTAACCCTAGGCGAGACCCAGTACTTC.

This clonotype was counted at least ten times. The rearrangement uses TRBV7-2 and TRBJ2-1; 11 nucleotides align to TRBD2. Germline CDR1 is SGHTA and CDR2 is FQGNSA. CDR3 length equals 16 residues. V dropped 5 bases and J dropped 4; count of bases not matched to a gene: 7. CDR3 sequence reads: CASSLLAGGVYNEQFF. DNA for the CDR3: TGTGCCAGCAGCCTATTAGCGGGAGGGGTGTACAATGAGCAGTTCTTC.

This clonotype was seen at least ten times. This rearrangement joins TRBV28 to TRBJ2-3, with D possibly being TRBD2 (6 bases). The V end lost 3 bases, the J end lost 5 bases, and 15 bases lay between the germline ends. Germline V gives CDR1 MDHEN, CDR2 SYDVKM. This CDR3 has 15 residues. The CDR3 sequence: CASSFGGVSGDTQYF. The CDR3 nucleotides read TGTGCCAGCAGTTTCGGAGGGGTATCAGGAGATACGCAGTATTTT.

This clonotype was counted a few times. The chain joins TRBV4-1 to TRBJ2-4; D gene ambiguous. V was trimmed by 0 bases and J by 4 bases, leaving 10 bases between them. Germline CDR1 MGHRA, CDR2 YSYEKL. The length of the CDR3 is 15 residues. The CDR3 region has the DNA TGCGCCAGCAGCCAAGATCGCGTGGGGAAAAACATTCAGTACTTC. It yields the protein CASSQDRVGKNIQYF.

At least ten counts were recorded for this clonotype. This sequence joins TRBV20-1 and TRBJ2-5; 7 bases fit TRBD2. Germline V gene sequence: CDR1 DFQATT, CDR2 SNEGSKA (reference sequence). Trimming cost V 4 bases and J 2 bases; bases outside gene matches: 7. The length of the CDR3 is 14 residues. CDR3 residues: CSATSQRGQETQYF. For the CDR3, the DNA is TGCAGTGCTACCTCCCAGCGGGGACAAGAGACCCAGTACTTC.

About this clonotype itself: Relative to the germline gene, one junction end is altered; a read error may explain this. The chain has TRBV7-9 and TRBJ2-3, with 9 positions matching TRBD2. The length of the CDR3 is 17 residues. Per germline, CDR1 SEHNR and CDR2 FQNEAQ (reference sequence). For the CDR3, the DNA is TGTGCCAGCAGCTTCTCTAGCGGGATTCCTAACACAGATAAGCAGTATTTT. Amino acid sequence: CASSFSSGIPNTDKQYF.

This clonotype has a count of ten or more. V is TRBV20-1 and J is TRBJ1-1; D possibly corresponds to TRBD1 (5 bases). The CDR3 sequence is 15 residues long. V shed 6 bases and J shed 2 bases, with 19 bases lying between them. Germline V lookup: CDR1 DFQATT, CDR2 SNEGSKA (reference sequence). CDR3 protein: CSALRATGGNTEAFF. The CDR3 bases are TGCAGTGCCCTTAGGGCAACTGGGGGTAACACTGAAGCTTTCTTT.

V and J are TRBV20-1 and TRBJ1-1; no reliable D call. The CDR3 consists of 15 residues. Trimming took 3 bases from V and 0 from J, leaving 14 bases between them. Looked up from germline, CDR1 is DFQATT and CDR2 is SNEGSKA (reference sequence). CDR3 protein: CSASDPMTMNTEAFF. CDR3 nucleotide sequence: TGCAGTGCTAGTGACCCCATGACCATGAACACTGAAGCTTTCTTT.

This clonotype was counted at least ten times. This chain uses TRBV5-1 with TRBJ1-1; D is perhaps TRBD1 (6 bases). The germline CDR1 and CDR2 sequences are SGHRS and YFSETQ. This CDR3 contains 16 residues. The V gene lost 0 bases and the J gene lost 1 base, with 13 bases spanning the gap. The CDR3 coding sequence is TGCGCCAGCAGCTTGGAACCGGGGGCTAGGAACACTGAAGCTTTCTTT. Its protein is CASSLEPGARNTEAFF.

This clonotype was detected ten times or more. This chain joins TRBV29-1 and TRBJ2-5, with 8 bases aligning to TRBD2. V gave up 0 bases and J gave up 4 bases; unmatched junction bases: 7. Germline CDR1 and CDR2: SQVTM and ANQGSEA. The CDR3 loop spans 15 amino acids. CDR3 loop: CSVEERLAGGETQYF. CDR3 bases: TGCAGCGTTGAAGAAAGGCTAGCGGGTGGAGAGACCCAGTACTTC.

For this clonotype: A read error is possible here, since a much larger clone lies one base away. V usage is TRBV10-1 and J usage is TRBJ2-1; weak D call: TRBD1 (5 bases). The CDR3 is 15 residues long. From germline, CDR1 is WNHNN and CDR2 SYGVQD (reference sequence). The CDR3 bases are TGCGCCAGCAGTGAGTCATTGGACACCCGGGTAGGGCAGTTGTTC. This codes for CASSESLDTRVGQLF.

This clonotype was counted many times. The genes are TRBV10-3 and TRBJ2-2; D is possibly TRBD1 (6 bases). The CDR3 runs 17 residues. Germline assignment: CDR1 ENHRY and CDR2 SYGVKD. The V end lost 7 bases, the J end lost 4 bases, and 22 bases lay between the germline ends. The CDR3 DNA sequence: TGTGCCATCATGGGTCCCACAGGGTCGGACATCACCGGGGAGCTGTTTTTT. It codes for CAIMGPTGSDITGELFF.

To note about this clonotype: A much larger clone differs from this one at a single base, so this may be a read error. V is TRBV5-1 and J is TRBJ1-5, with a tentative D call TRBD1 (6 bases). Germline loops: CDR1 SGHRS, CDR2 YFSETQ. V was cut by 4 bases and J by 7 bases, with 18 bases left in between. The CDR3 has 15 amino acids. CDR3 region: CASSMQPDRLQPQHF. CDR3 sequence (DNA): TGCGCCAGCAGCATGCAACCGGACAGACTGCAGCCCCAGCATTTT.

The table lists this clonotype with many counts. This rearrangement joins TRBV5-6 to TRBJ2-7; D is unclear. The germline gives CDR1 SGHDT, CDR2 YYEEEE. The CDR3 consists of 12 residues. Trimming removed 0 bases from V and 7 bases from J, with 8 bases in between. The CDR3 DNA reads as TGTGCCAGCAGCTTGGACGTCACTGAGCAGTACTTC. Translating it yields CASSLDVTEQYF.